The source of this T cell receptor beta chain is a study of tumor-infiltrating lymphocytes in primary liver carcinoma. Study-level information: The cohort included men and women aged 30 to 69 years.

The template, about 510 ng total RNA, yielded TCR beta cDNA made with a constant-region primer. Investigators got TCR beta libraries out of three nested multiplex PCR rounds, done with slightly modified ARM-PCR. Running roughly 10 cycles apiece, the first two PCR rounds relied on TRBV1-TRBV30 forward primers together with a C-beta reverse primer. TCRdb independently ran MiXCR on the multiplex PCR reads; one entry per CDR3 protein. The sample includes tens of thousands of distinct CDR3 sequences, 70% to 85% of them seen just once. The study co-extracted DNA and RNA from around 20-30 mg of unsorted bulk tissue. Comment on this clonotype: A much larger clone sits a single nucleotide away, making a read error possible.

Looked up from germline, CDR1 is SEHNR and CDR2 is FQNEAQ (reference sequence). The CDR3 is 12 residues long. Sequencing used liver tumor tissue from sampling region 2. The subset was: tumor region T2, inferior pole. This receptor was obtained from a man aged 40-49 years with primary liver carcinoma and hepatitis B virus infection. The chain recombines TRBV7-9 with TRBJ2-3, with 7 bases lining up with TRBD2. Written as DNA, the CDR3 is TGTGCCAGCAGCCTGGGGGGGGATATGCAGTATTTT. It codes for CASSLGGDMQYF.